This entry concerns a single TCR beta chain. The record originates from a study of control samples from healthy donors and cancer patients. Profiled with immunoSEQ multiplex PCR; TCRdb holds only in-frame clones, not every one. The sample has about 270,000 clones; approximately 80% are singletons. The CDR3 is 13 residues long. Deletions cut 1 base from V and 7 bases from J, with 11 bases between. Sequenced input: PBMCs. This TCR came from a woman aged 60-75 years with lung cancer. This chain links TRBV12-3 or TRBV12-4 with TRBJ2-7; tentative D call: TRBD2 (6 bases). The CDR3 here is CASSLGLEGEQYF. The CDR3 DNA reads TGTGCCAGCAGTTTAGGGCTGGAGGGTGAGCAGTACTTC.